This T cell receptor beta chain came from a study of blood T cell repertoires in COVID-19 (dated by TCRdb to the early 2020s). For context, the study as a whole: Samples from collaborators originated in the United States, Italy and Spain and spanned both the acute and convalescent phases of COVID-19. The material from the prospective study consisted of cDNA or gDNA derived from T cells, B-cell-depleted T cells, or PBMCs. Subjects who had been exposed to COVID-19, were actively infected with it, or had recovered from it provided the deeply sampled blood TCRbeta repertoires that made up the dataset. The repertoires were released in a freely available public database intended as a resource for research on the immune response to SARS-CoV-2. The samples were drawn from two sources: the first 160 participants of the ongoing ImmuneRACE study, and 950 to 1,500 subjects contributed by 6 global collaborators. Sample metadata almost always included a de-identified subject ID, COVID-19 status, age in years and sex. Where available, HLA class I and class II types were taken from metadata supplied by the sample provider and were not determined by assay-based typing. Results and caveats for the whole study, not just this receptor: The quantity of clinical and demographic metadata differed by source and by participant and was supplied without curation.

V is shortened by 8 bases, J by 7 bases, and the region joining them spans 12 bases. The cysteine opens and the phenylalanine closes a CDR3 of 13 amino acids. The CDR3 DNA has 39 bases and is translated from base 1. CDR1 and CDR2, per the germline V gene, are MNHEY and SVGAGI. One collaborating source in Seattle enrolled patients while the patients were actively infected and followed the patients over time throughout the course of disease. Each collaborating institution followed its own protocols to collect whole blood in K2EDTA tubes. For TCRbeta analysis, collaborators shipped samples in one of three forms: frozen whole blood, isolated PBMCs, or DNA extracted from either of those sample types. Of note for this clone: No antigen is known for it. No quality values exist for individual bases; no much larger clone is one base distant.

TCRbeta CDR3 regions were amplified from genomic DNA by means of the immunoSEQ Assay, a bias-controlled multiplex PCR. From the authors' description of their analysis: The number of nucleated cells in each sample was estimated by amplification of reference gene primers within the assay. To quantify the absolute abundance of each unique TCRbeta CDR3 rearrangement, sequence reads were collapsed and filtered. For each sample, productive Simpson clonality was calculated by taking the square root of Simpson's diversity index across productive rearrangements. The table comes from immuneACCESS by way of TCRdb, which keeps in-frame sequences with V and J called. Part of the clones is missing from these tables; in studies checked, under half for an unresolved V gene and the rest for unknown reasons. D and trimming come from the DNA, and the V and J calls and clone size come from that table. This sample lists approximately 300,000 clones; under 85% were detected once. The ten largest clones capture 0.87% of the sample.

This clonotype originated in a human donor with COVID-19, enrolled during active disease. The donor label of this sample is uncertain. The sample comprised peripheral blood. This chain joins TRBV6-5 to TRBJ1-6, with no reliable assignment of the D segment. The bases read TGTGCCAGCGACGGACGCGGGAATTCACCCCTCCACTTT. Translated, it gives CASDGRGNSPLHF.